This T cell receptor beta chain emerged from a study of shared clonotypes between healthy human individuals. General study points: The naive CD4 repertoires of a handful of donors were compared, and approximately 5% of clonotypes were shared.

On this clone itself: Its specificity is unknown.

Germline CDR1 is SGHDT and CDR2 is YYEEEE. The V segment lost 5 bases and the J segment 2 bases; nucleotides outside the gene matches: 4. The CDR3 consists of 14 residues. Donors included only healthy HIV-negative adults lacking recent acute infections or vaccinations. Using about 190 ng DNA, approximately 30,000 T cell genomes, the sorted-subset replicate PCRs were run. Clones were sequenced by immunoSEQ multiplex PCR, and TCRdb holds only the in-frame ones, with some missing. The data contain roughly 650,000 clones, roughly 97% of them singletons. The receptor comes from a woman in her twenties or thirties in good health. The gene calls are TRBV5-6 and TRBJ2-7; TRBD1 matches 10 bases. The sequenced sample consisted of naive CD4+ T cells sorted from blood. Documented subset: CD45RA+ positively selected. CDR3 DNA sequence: TGTGCCAGCAGACGGACAGGGGGTACCTACGAGCAGTACTTC. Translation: CASRRTGGTYEQYF.